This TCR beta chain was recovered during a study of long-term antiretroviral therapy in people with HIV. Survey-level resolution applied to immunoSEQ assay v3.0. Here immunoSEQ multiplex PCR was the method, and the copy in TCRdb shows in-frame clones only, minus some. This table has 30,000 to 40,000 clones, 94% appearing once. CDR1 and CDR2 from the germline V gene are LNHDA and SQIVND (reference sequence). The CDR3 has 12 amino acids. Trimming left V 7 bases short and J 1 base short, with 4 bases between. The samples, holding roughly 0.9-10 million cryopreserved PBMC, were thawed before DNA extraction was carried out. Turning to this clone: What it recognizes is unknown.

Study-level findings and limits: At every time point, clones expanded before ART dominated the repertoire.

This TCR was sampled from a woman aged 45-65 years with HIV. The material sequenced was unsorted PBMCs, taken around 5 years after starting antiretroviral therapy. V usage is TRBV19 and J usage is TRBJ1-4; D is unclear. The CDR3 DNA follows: TGTGCCAGTACGGAAACTAATGAAAAACTGTTTTTT. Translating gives CASTETNEKLFF.